This entry features one TCR beta chain sequence. Its antigen is currently unknown. If patients had autoimmune disease history or systemic immunosuppression, they were excluded. Sequenced by immunoSEQ multiplex PCR; TCRdb stores in-frame clones only, minus some. The sample contains about 76,000 clones, about 89% of which appear only once. The source of the sample is a study of OX40 agonist ivuxolimab in advanced cancers. Germline V gene lookup returns CDR1 SGHVS and CDR2 FQNEAQ. The CDR3 sequence is 14 residues long. Trimming shortened V by 5 bases and J by 2 bases, and 12 bases separated the two germline ends. Study outcomes and limitations: The study observed clonal expansion of CD4+ and CD8+ blood T cells by week 6 at 0.1 to 3.0 mg/kg. The work left the antigen specificity of expanded peripheral T cells undetermined. Expanded clones were, on average, more numerous in CD8+ T cells than in CD4+.

V is TRBV7-8 and J is TRBJ2-5; TRBD1 might be the D (5 bases). The receptor comes from an adult with an advanced solid tumor such as melanoma, head and neck, liver or kidney cancer. The source material was CD4+ or CD8+ T cells sorted from blood, sampled in a trial of the OX40 agonist ivuxolimab. The DNA of the CDR3 is TGTGCCAGCAGCCTTAAGGGGCTTCAAGAGACCCAGTACTTC. Its protein is CASSLKGLQETQYF. Variable domain in full (rest from reference TRBV7-8 and TRBJ2-5): GAGVSQSPRYKVAKRGQDVALRCDPISGHVSLFWYQQALGQGPEFLTYFQNEAQLDKSGLPSDRFFAERPEGSVSTLKIQRTQQEDSAVYLCASSLKGLQETQYFGPGTRLLVL.